Below, one T cell receptor (beta chain) is given with its context. V lost 6 bases, J lost 4 bases, and 6 bases stayed unmatched. The CDR3 consists of 15 residues. Germline lookup yields CDR1 WNHNN and CDR2 SYGVQD (reference sequence). This table comes from immunoSEQ multiplex PCR, and its TCRdb copy is limited to in-frame clones, with some not included. This table has around 730,000 clones, 80% to 90% appearing once. This sample was taken from a study of shared T cell receptors in the human thymus. This sample was also put to use in a study of human thymus T cells.

The chain uses TRBV10-1 and TRBJ2-5; TRBD1 matches at 12 bases. This clonotype was sampled from a girl under three years old with a congenital heart defect. The sequencing sample was made of thymocytes. The CDR3 sequence is CASSTGTGGSETQYF. The CDR3 DNA sequence: TGCGCCAGCAGCACCGGGACAGGGGGCTCAGAGACCCAGTACTTC.